This is a list of T cell receptor beta chains from one sample in a study of identical twins. TCRdb ran MiXCR on the 5' RACE reads and lists one entry per CDR3 protein. The sample carries 130,000 to 150,000 distinct CDR3 sequences, 3% to 4.5% recorded once. The sample consisted of memory T cells sorted from blood. The receptors here all came from a man between 18 and 35 years old in good health. The CDR3 runs from the conserved cysteine through the conserved F or W. D genes are given only for firm matches. Clone size is stated in some rows and not others, as once, few, many or a class when expanded.

d_call: .; clone_size: many; v_call: TRBV20-1; j_call: TRBJ2-2; cdr3_length: 13; cdr3_nt: TGCAGCCTGATTGGGAGCGACTCCGGGGAGCTGTTTTTT; cdr3_aa: CSLIGSDSGELFF
d_call: .; clone_size: many; v_call: TRBV5-1; j_call: TRBJ2-5; cdr3_length: 15; cdr3_nt: TGCGCCAGCAGCACCAATTCGGGGTCCCAAGAGACCCAGTACTTC; cdr3_aa: CASSTNSGSQETQYF
d_call: .; clone_size: many; v_call: TRBV2; j_call: TRBJ2-7; cdr3_length: 14; cdr3_nt: TGTGCCAGCAAGAGGTGGGACTCCTCCTACGAGCAGTACTTC; cdr3_aa: CASKRWDSSYEQYF
d_call: .; clone_size: many; v_call: TRBV20-1; j_call: TRBJ2-2; cdr3_length: 13; cdr3_nt: TGCAGTGCTATTGTCAGAAACACCGGGGAGCTGTTTTTT; cdr3_aa: CSAIVRNTGELFF
d_call: .; clone_size: many; v_call: TRBV29-1; j_call: TRBJ2-2; cdr3_length: 14; cdr3_nt: TGCAGCGCCCCCCGGGGCAGAGGCACCGGGGAGCTGTTTTTT; cdr3_aa: CSAPRGRGTGELFF
d_call: .; clone_size: few; v_call: TRBV7-2; j_call: TRBJ2-7; cdr3_length: 14; cdr3_nt: TGTGCCAGCAGCTTGTATCCAGGGGACTACGAGCAGTACTTC; cdr3_aa: CASSLYPGDYEQYF
d_call: .; clone_size: many; v_call: TRBV5-1; j_call: TRBJ1-4; cdr3_length: 17; cdr3_nt: TGCGCCAGCAAGAACAGTTTGGGGCTTGGGACTAATGAAAAACTGTTTTTT; cdr3_aa: CASKNSLGLGTNEKLFF
d_call: .; clone_size: many; v_call: TRBV7-6; j_call: TRBJ2-5; cdr3_length: 14; cdr3_nt: TGTGCCAGCAGCTTAGTAGGGCAGTTAGAGACCCAGTACTTC; cdr3_aa: CASSLVGQLETQYF
d_call: .; clone_size: many; v_call: TRBV4-2; j_call: TRBJ2-7; cdr3_length: 15; cdr3_nt: TGTGCCAGCAGCTCTGTGGGACACCCGTCGAACGAGCAGTACTTC; cdr3_aa: CASSSVGHPSNEQYF
d_call: .; clone_size: many; v_call: TRBV20-1; j_call: TRBJ1-1; cdr3_length: 13; cdr3_nt: TGCAGTGCTAGTGTGGGGGAGGTCACTGAAGCTTTCTTT; cdr3_aa: CSASVGEVTEAFF
d_call: .; clone_size: many; v_call: TRBV15; j_call: TRBJ2-2; cdr3_length: 15; cdr3_nt: TGTGCCACCAGCAGACAGGGGCGGAACACCGGGGAGCTGTTTTTT; cdr3_aa: CATSRQGRNTGELFF
d_call: .; clone_size: many; v_call: TRBV27; j_call: TRBJ2-3; cdr3_length: 15; cdr3_nt: TGTGCCAGCAGTTCCCAATCCCGCACCTCAGATACGCAGTATTTT; cdr3_aa: CASSSQSRTSDTQYF
d_call: TRBD1; clone_size: many; v_call: TRBV6-5; j_call: TRBJ1-4; cdr3_length: 18; cdr3_nt: TGTGCCAGCAGTTACTCAATCCCGGGACAGGGTTCTAATGAAAAACTGTTTTTT; cdr3_aa: CASSYSIPGQGSNEKLFF
d_call: TRBD2; clone_size: many; v_call: TRBV29-1; j_call: TRBJ2-1; cdr3_length: 12; cdr3_nt: TGCAGCGTTGAATTAGCGGGAGGTTCGCAGTTCTTC; cdr3_aa: CSVELAGGSQFF
d_call: .; clone_size: many; v_call: TRBV2; j_call: TRBJ2-6; cdr3_length: 15; cdr3_nt: TGTGCCAGGGGCAGGGTCGCTAGTGGGGCCAACGTCCTGACTTTC; cdr3_aa: CARGRVASGANVLTF
d_call: .; clone_size: many; v_call: TRBV7-2; j_call: TRBJ2-5; cdr3_length: 12; cdr3_nt: TGTGCCAGCAGCCCCCGAATAGAGACCCAGTACTTC; cdr3_aa: CASSPRIETQYF
d_call: .; clone_size: many; v_call: TRBV5-1; j_call: TRBJ2-1; cdr3_length: 16; cdr3_nt: TGCGCCAGCAGCTTACTGCCGGGGGACGGATCCAATGAGCAGTTCTTC; cdr3_aa: CASSLLPGDGSNEQFF
d_call: TRBD2; clone_size: many; v_call: TRBV20-1; j_call: TRBJ2-1; cdr3_length: 15; cdr3_nt: TGCAGTGCTAGAATGCTAGCGGGAGAGTACAATGAGCAGTTCTTC; cdr3_aa: CSARMLAGEYNEQFF
d_call: .; clone_size: many; v_call: TRBV5-4; j_call: TRBJ2-3; cdr3_length: 16; cdr3_nt: TGTGCCAGCAGCTTGGCGGTGTTGGGGGGCACAGATACGCAGTATTTT; cdr3_aa: CASSLAVLGGTDTQYF
d_call: .; clone_size: many; v_call: TRBV5-1; j_call: TRBJ1-6; cdr3_length: 14; cdr3_nt: TGCGCCAGCACCCCCGACGGGGCAAATTCACCCCTCCACTTT; cdr3_aa: CASTPDGANSPLHF
d_call: .; clone_size: many; v_call: TRBV3-1; j_call: TRBJ2-1; cdr3_length: 16; cdr3_nt: TGTGCCAGCAGCCTATACCCTGCGGGCCGAGAAGATGAGCAGTTCTTC; cdr3_aa: CASSLYPAGREDEQFF
d_call: .; clone_size: many; v_call: TRBV7-9; j_call: TRBJ1-1; cdr3_length: 12; cdr3_nt: TGTGCCAGCAGCCGGGGGTCCACTGAAGCTTTCTTT; cdr3_aa: CASSRGSTEAFF
d_call: TRBD2; clone_size: many; v_call: TRBV4-1; j_call: TRBJ2-6; cdr3_length: 18; cdr3_nt: TGCGCCAGCAGCCGCCGACTAGCGGGCCTCTCTGGGGCCAACGTCCTGACTTTC; cdr3_aa: CASSRRLAGLSGANVLTF
d_call: .; clone_size: many; v_call: TRBV7-6; j_call: TRBJ1-1; cdr3_length: 13; cdr3_nt: TGTGCCAGCAGCTTAGATTTAGGTTCTGAAGCTTTCTTT; cdr3_aa: CASSLDLGSEAFF
d_call: .; clone_size: many; v_call: TRBV20-1; j_call: TRBJ2-7; cdr3_length: 13; cdr3_nt: TGCAGTGGCCAATGGGGGGGCGCCTACGAGCAGTACTTC; cdr3_aa: CSGQWGGAYEQYF
d_call: TRBD1; clone_size: many; v_call: TRBV7-2; j_call: TRBJ1-1; cdr3_length: 15; cdr3_nt: TGTGCCAGCAGCTTTCGACAGGGTTTGAACACTGAAGCTTTCTTT; cdr3_aa: CASSFRQGLNTEAFF
d_call: .; clone_size: many; v_call: TRBV27; j_call: TRBJ2-3; cdr3_length: 14; cdr3_nt: TGTGCCAGCAGTTTATCGAGGGCGGCAGATACGCAGTATTTT; cdr3_aa: CASSLSRAADTQYF
d_call: TRBD2; clone_size: many; v_call: TRBV20-1; j_call: TRBJ2-5; cdr3_length: 15; cdr3_nt: TGCAGTGCTAGAGACGGAGCGGGGAAGCAAGAGACCCAGTACTTC; cdr3_aa: CSARDGAGKQETQYF
d_call: .; clone_size: few; v_call: TRBV19; j_call: TRBJ2-1; cdr3_length: 16; cdr3_nt: TGTGCCAGTAGTGGCCGACTAGGGAGCTCCTACAATGAGCAGTTCTTC; cdr3_aa: CASSGRLGSSYNEQFF
d_call: TRBD2; clone_size: medium-sized; v_call: TRBV4-1; j_call: TRBJ2-1; cdr3_length: 16; cdr3_nt: TGCGCCAGCAGCCAAGATCCTAGCGGGAGTTGGAATGAGCAGTTCTTC; cdr3_aa: CASSQDPSGSWNEQFF
d_call: .; clone_size: many; v_call: TRBV11-2; j_call: TRBJ2-2; cdr3_length: 16; cdr3_nt: TGTGCCAGCAGCTTAGCGGGCCAAACAGGGACCGGGGAGCTGTTTTTT; cdr3_aa: CASSLAGQTGTGELFF
d_call: TRBD1; clone_size: many; v_call: TRBV6-2/TRBV6-3; j_call: TRBJ2-2; cdr3_length: 16; cdr3_nt: TGTGCCAGCACCTCCAGGGACAGGGGATTAACCGGGGAGCTGTTTTTT; cdr3_aa: CASTSRDRGLTGELFF
d_call: .; clone_size: many; v_call: TRBV6-5; j_call: TRBJ2-1; cdr3_length: 16; cdr3_nt: TGTGCCAGCAGTTATTTCACCGGGTCCTCCTACAATGAGCAGTTCTTC; cdr3_aa: CASSYFTGSSYNEQFF
d_call: TRBD1; clone_size: many; v_call: TRBV7-6; j_call: TRBJ1-6; cdr3_length: 16; cdr3_nt: TGTGCCAGCAGCTTAGCAGACAGGGCCTATAATTCACCCCTCCACTTT; cdr3_aa: CASSLADRAYNSPLHF
d_call: .; clone_size: .; v_call: TRBV3-1; j_call: TRBJ1-6; cdr3_length: 14; cdr3_nt: TGTGCCAGCAGCTCCGGGACTTCTAATTCCCCCCTCCACTTT; cdr3_aa: CASSSGTSNSPLHF
d_call: TRBD2; clone_size: few; v_call: TRBV20-1; j_call: TRBJ2-5; cdr3_length: 15; cdr3_nt: TGCAGTGCTAGAGTACCGGGAGGGCGGTACGGGGCCCAGTACTTC; cdr3_aa: CSARVPGGRYGAQYF
d_call: .; clone_size: many; v_call: TRBV20-1; j_call: TRBJ1-2; cdr3_length: 11; cdr3_nt: TGCAGTGCTTCGGAGTCGCCCGGCTACACCTTC; cdr3_aa: CSASESPGYTF
d_call: TRBD2; clone_size: many; v_call: TRBV11-2; j_call: TRBJ2-5; cdr3_length: 15; cdr3_nt: TGTGCCAGCAGCGTGGGACTAGCGCAGGTCGAGACCCAGTACTTC; cdr3_aa: CASSVGLAQVETQYF
d_call: TRBD1; clone_size: few; v_call: TRBV14; j_call: TRBJ2-7; cdr3_length: 13; cdr3_nt: TGTGCCAGCAGCCAGGCTTACAGGGGAAAGGCGTACTTC; cdr3_aa: CASSQAYRGKAYF
d_call: .; clone_size: many; v_call: TRBV2; j_call: TRBJ1-1; cdr3_length: 13; cdr3_nt: TGTGCCAGCAGCGGTCAGGGTGTTTCTGAAGCTTTCTTT; cdr3_aa: CASSGQGVSEAFF
d_call: .; clone_size: many; v_call: TRBV7-9; j_call: TRBJ1-3; cdr3_length: 15; cdr3_nt: TGTGCCAGCAGCATCAACCGGGACATAGGAAACACCATATATTTT; cdr3_aa: CASSINRDIGNTIYF
d_call: .; clone_size: many; v_call: TRBV3-1; j_call: TRBJ2-1; cdr3_length: 18; cdr3_nt: TGTGCCAGCAGCCAAGTCTCCCGCAGAATTAGCTCCTACAATGAGCAGTTCTTC; cdr3_aa: CASSQVSRRISSYNEQFF
d_call: .; clone_size: many; v_call: TRBV4-3; j_call: TRBJ2-3; cdr3_length: 14; cdr3_nt: TGCGCCAGCAGCCCGCAGCGGAGCACAGATACGCAGTATTTT; cdr3_aa: CASSPQRSTDTQYF
d_call: .; clone_size: many; v_call: TRBV15; j_call: TRBJ2-3; cdr3_length: 16; cdr3_nt: TGTGCCACCAGCAGTGGAGGGATAGCGAGCACAGATACGCAGTATTTT; cdr3_aa: CATSSGGIASTDTQYF
d_call: TRBD2; clone_size: many; v_call: TRBV5-1; j_call: TRBJ2-3; cdr3_length: 17; cdr3_nt: TGCGCCAGCAGCTTGTATCCTAGCGGGAGGATCCCCGATACGCAGTATTTT; cdr3_aa: CASSLYPSGRIPDTQYF
d_call: .; clone_size: many; v_call: TRBV6-1; j_call: TRBJ2-2; cdr3_length: 14; cdr3_nt: TGTGCCAGCAATAAGCCAGGGAGACCCGGGGAGCTGTTTTTT; cdr3_aa: CASNKPGRPGELFF
d_call: TRBD2; clone_size: many; v_call: TRBV4-1; j_call: TRBJ2-1; cdr3_length: 17; cdr3_nt: TGCGCCAGCAGCCAAATAGTTGGCAGCGGGAGTCGATATGAGCAGTTCTTC; cdr3_aa: CASSQIVGSGSRYEQFF
d_call: .; clone_size: many; v_call: TRBV12-3/TRBV12-4; j_call: TRBJ1-3; cdr3_length: 14; cdr3_nt: TGTGCCAGCAGTTTTCCCATAGGAGTAAACACCATATATTTT; cdr3_aa: CASSFPIGVNTIYF
d_call: .; clone_size: .; v_call: TRBV5-1; j_call: TRBJ2-5; cdr3_length: 13; cdr3_nt: TGCGCCAGCAGCTTGTTTCTACAAGAGACCCAGTACTTC; cdr3_aa: CASSLFLQETQYF
d_call: TRBD1; clone_size: many; v_call: TRBV12-3/TRBV12-4; j_call: TRBJ1-1; cdr3_length: 13; cdr3_nt: TGTGCCACCCGGGGACAGATGAACACTGAAGCTTTCTTT; cdr3_aa: CATRGQMNTEAFF
d_call: TRBD2; clone_size: many; v_call: TRBV11-2; j_call: TRBJ2-2; cdr3_length: 16; cdr3_nt: TGTGCCAGCAGTGTTAGCGGGAGGGCCGCCACCGGGGAGCTGTTTTTT; cdr3_aa: CASSVSGRAATGELFF
d_call: TRBD1; clone_size: .; v_call: TRBV11-1; j_call: TRBJ2-6; cdr3_length: 19; cdr3_nt: TGTGCCAGCAGCCCTCGTCTGGGACAGGTTGTCTCTGGGGCCAACGTCCTGACTTTC; cdr3_aa: CASSPRLGQVVSGANVLTF
d_call: .; clone_size: many; v_call: TRBV12-3/TRBV12-4; j_call: TRBJ2-3; cdr3_length: 14; cdr3_nt: TGTGCCAGCAGTCTCCGGGAGTCCACAGATACGCAGTATTTT; cdr3_aa: CASSLRESTDTQYF
d_call: .; clone_size: .; v_call: TRBV7-2; j_call: TRBJ2-6; cdr3_length: 16; cdr3_nt: TGTGCCAGCAGCAGCGAACAGAACTCTGGGGCCAACGTCCTGACTTTC; cdr3_aa: CASSSEQNSGANVLTF
d_call: .; clone_size: few; v_call: TRBV7-3; j_call: TRBJ2-2; cdr3_length: 14; cdr3_nt: TGTGCCAGCAGCACCGACCAGAGAACCGGGGAGCTGTTTTTT; cdr3_aa: CASSTDQRTGELFF
d_call: .; clone_size: .; v_call: TRBV3-1; j_call: TRBJ2-3; cdr3_length: 13; cdr3_nt: TGTGCCAGCAGCCAACGCATGTCGGATACGCAGTATTTT; cdr3_aa: CASSQRMSDTQYF
d_call: .; clone_size: many; v_call: TRBV5-1; j_call: TRBJ2-1; cdr3_length: 12; cdr3_nt: TGCGCCAGCAGCCTCCTATTGAATGAGCAGTTCTTC; cdr3_aa: CASSLLLNEQFF
d_call: .; clone_size: few; v_call: TRBV7-9; j_call: TRBJ1-1; cdr3_length: 13; cdr3_nt: TGTGCCAGCAGCCAAGGGGGAAAGACTGAAGCTTTCTTT; cdr3_aa: CASSQGGKTEAFF
d_call: TRBD1; clone_size: many; v_call: TRBV20-1; j_call: TRBJ2-3; cdr3_length: 12; cdr3_nt: TGCAGTGCTAGGGACAGGGGCCCTACGCAGTATTTT; cdr3_aa: CSARDRGPTQYF